A selection of T cell receptor beta chains follows, all from one sample in a study of Ad26.COV2.S vaccination and SARS-CoV-2 variants. Sequencing was performed with immunoSEQ multiplex PCR; in TCRdb, only in-frame clones are kept and a portion is missing. The repertoire holds hundreds of thousands of clones, with more than 70% as singletons. The sequences come from peripheral blood, collected in a trial of Ad26.COV2.S vaccine versus placebo. Receptors originate from a person between 18 and 65 years old who received the Ad26.COV2.S COVID-19 vaccine or a placebo. Both conserved end residues are part of each CDR3. The D gene is left open where the match is weak. Not all rows give a size; the values are once, few, many and, for expanded clones, a class.

D,V,J,size,CDR3,DNA
NA,TRBV7-2,TRBJ2-1,once,CASSFPPGTLRGNEQFF,TGTGCCAGCAGCTTTCCCCCAGGGACCCTAAGGGGCAATGAGCAGTTCTTC
NA,TRBV30,TRBJ2-7,NA,CAWTASGSEQYF,TGTGCCTGGACGGCATCAGGGAGCGAGCAGTACTTC
TRBD2,TRBV7-2,TRBJ2-5,few,CASSTWTSGRQETQYF,TGTGCCAGCAGCACCTGGACTAGTGGGAGGCAAGAGACCCAGTACTTC
NA,TRBV19,TRBJ2-7,NA,CASSDRYEQYF,TGTGCCAGTAGCGACAGGTACGAGCAGTACTTC
TRBD1,TRBV12-3/TRBV12-4,TRBJ1-2,NA,CASSFWDRDGYTF,TGTGCCAGCAGTTTTTGGGACAGGGATGGCTACACCTTC
NA,TRBV3-1/TRBV3-2,TRBJ1-5,NA,CASSPRVGSNQPQHF,TGTGCCAGCAGCCCCAGGGTTGGGAGCAATCAGCCCCAGCATTTT
NA,TRBV19,TRBJ2-2,once,CASSIVAGADTGELFF,TGTGCCAGTAGTATAGTAGCAGGGGCGGACACCGGGGAGCTGTTTTTT
TRBD2,TRBV5-1,TRBJ2-2,NA,CASSLKRGPNTGELFF,TGCGCCAGCAGCTTGAAGCGGGGGCCGAACACCGGGGAGCTGTTTTTT
NA,TRBV30,TRBJ2-5,NA,CAWSGGTHGQETQYF,TGTGCCTGGAGTGGAGGGACACACGGACAAGAGACCCAGTACTTC
TRBD1,TRBV6-5,TRBJ1-5,NA,CASSRTGNDQPQHF,TGTGCCAGCAGCCGGACAGGGAACGACCAGCCCCAGCATTTT
TRBD1,TRBV2,TRBJ1-4,NA,CASGGTAGGPFLWAF,TGTGCCAGCGGAGGCACCGCAGGGGGACCCTTTCTATGGGCTTTT
NA,TRBV18,TRBJ1-1,NA,CASSPPSVMNTEAFF,TGTGCCAGCTCACCACCGTCGGTTATGAACACTGAAGCTTTCTTT
NA,TRBV10-1,TRBJ2-7,few,CASGGTESNEQYF,TGCGCCAGCGGGGGGACGGAGTCTAACGAGCAGTACTTC
NA,TRBV19,TRBJ2-3,NA,CASRLSTGMTDTQYF,TGTGCCAGTAGACTTAGCACAGGGATGACAGATACGCAGTATTTT
NA,TRBV6-4,TRBJ2-1,NA,CASSSSGASYNEQFF,TGTGCCAGCAGTTCCTCAGGGGCTAGCTACAATGAGCAGTTCTTC
NA,TRBV7-2,TRBJ2-3,NA,CASSYGPGRDTQYF,TGTGCCAGCAGCTATGGACCCGGGAGAGATACGCAGTATTTT
TRBD2,TRBV18,TRBJ2-2,NA,CASSPGLAGNTGELFF,TGTGCCAGCTCACCTGGACTAGCGGGTAACACCGGGGAGCTGTTTTTT
NA,TRBV29-1,TRBJ1-1,NA,CSVSGTVNTEAFF,TGCAGCGTGTCCGGGACCGTTAACACTGAAGCTTTCTTT
TRBD2,TRBV5-1,TRBJ2-1,NA,CASSAGTSGRSGGDEQFF,TGCGCCAGCAGCGCGGGGACTAGCGGGAGATCAGGAGGTGATGAGCAGTTCTTC
NA,TRBV7-9,TRBJ1-1,NA,CASSPTGIEAFF,TGTGCCAGCAGTCCAACAGGGATTGAAGCTTTCTTT
TRBD1,TRBV25-1,TRBJ1-2,NA,CASSDLTGQYGYTF,TGTGCCAGCAGTGACCTGACAGGGCAGTATGGCTACACCTTC
TRBD2,TRBV2,TRBJ2-5,NA,CASSVGLAGYQETQYF,TGTGCCAGCAGTGTCGGATTAGCGGGGTACCAAGAGACCCAGTACTTC